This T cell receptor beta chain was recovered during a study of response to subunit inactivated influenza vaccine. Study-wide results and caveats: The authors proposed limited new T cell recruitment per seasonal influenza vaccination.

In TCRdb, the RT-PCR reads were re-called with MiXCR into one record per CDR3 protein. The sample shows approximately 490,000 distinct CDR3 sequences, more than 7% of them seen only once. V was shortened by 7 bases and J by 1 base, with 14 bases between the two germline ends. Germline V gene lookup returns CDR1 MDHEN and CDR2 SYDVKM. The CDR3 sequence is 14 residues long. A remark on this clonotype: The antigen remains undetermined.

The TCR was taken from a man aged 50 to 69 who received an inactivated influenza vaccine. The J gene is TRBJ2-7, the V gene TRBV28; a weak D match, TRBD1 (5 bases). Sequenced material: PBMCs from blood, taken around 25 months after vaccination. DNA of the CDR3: TGTGCCAGCACCCCGACAGATTCTTCCTACGAGCAGTACTTC. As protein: CASTPTDSSYEQYF.